This T cell receptor beta chain is from a study of blood T cell repertoires in COVID-19. Study summary: Samples representing acute and convalescent COVID-19 were sourced from the United States, Italy and Spain.

Only in-frame clones appear in the TCRdb table, and some are missing; sequencing was by immunoSEQ multiplex PCR. The sample records 95,000 to 150,000 clones, 70% to 90% being singletons. The CDR3 covers 16 residues. Germline V lookup: CDR1 LGHNA, CDR2 YSLEER. Trimming took 4 bases from V and 5 from J; bases not matched to a gene: 6. Sequenced input: peripheral blood. The rearrangement joins TRBV4-3 to TRBJ2-5, with 14 bases fitting TRBD2. This TCR was recovered from a woman aged 45-59 years with active or convalescent COVID-19. DNA for the CDR3: TGCGCCAGCAGCCCCGGACTAGCGGGAGGCTGGGAGACCCAGTACTTC. It yields the protein CASSPGLAGGWETQYF.